This passage covers 2 T cell receptor beta chains from one sample sequenced in a study of T-cell reconstitution after alpha-beta-depleted transplantation in children. Unique molecular identifiers tagged the TCRbeta library. TCRdb called the PCR reads again in MiXCR, with one record for every CDR3 protein. This table has 150,000 to 200,000 distinct CDR3 sequences, 11% appearing once. The source material was PBMCs, sampled before TCRalphabeta/CD19-depleted stem cell transplant. All receptors come from a boy between 2 and 10 years old with acute myeloid leukemia, due to receive a stem cell transplant.

This clonotype was detected ten times or more. The rearrangement links TRBV9 to TRBJ2-1; 13 nucleotides align to TRBD2. This CDR3 has 15 amino acids. Germline V lookup: CDR1 SGDLS, CDR2 YYNGEE. V gave up 0 bases and J gave up 8 bases; unmatched junction bases: 2. The CDR3 is CASSVGTSGSDEQFF. CDR3 in DNA: TGTGCCAGCAGCGTAGGGACTAGCGGGAGCGATGAGCAGTTCTTC.

The rearrangement uses TRBV4-1 and TRBJ2-7; 8 bases line up with TRBD2. Looked up from germline, CDR1 is MGHRA and CDR2 is YSYEKL. The ends lost 0 bases at V and 4 bases at J; junction bases unmatched: 5. The CDR3 extends over 15 amino acids. The CDR3 here is CASSQDPASGYEQYV. The CDR3 nucleotides are TGCGCCAGCAGCCAAGATCCGGCTAGCGGGTACGAGCAGTACGTC.